This TCR beta chain was identified in a study of T cells and Merkel cell carcinoma outcomes. This CDR3 is built from 13 residues. V dropped 2 bases and J dropped 1 base, with 6 bases sitting between them. Germline V gene sequence: CDR1 MNHEY, CDR2 SMNVEV (reference sequence). Study-level results: In Merkel cell carcinoma, repertoire and T-cell density reportedly predicted outcomes.

Remarks on this clone: Its antigen is not known.

Assay used: immunoSEQ multiplex PCR; TCRdb lists only in-frame clones, some missing. The data contain about 1,700 clones, 87% of them singletons. The V and J genes are TRBV27 and TRBJ2-7; D gene unclear. The sequence was obtained from a human donor with Merkel cell carcinoma. The sequenced material came from tumor tissue from Merkel cell carcinoma. The DNA for the CDR3 is TGTGCCAGCAGTTTAGGGAAATCCTACGAGCAGTACTTC. Translation: CASSLGKSYEQYF.